This T cell receptor beta chain was profiled in a study of technical replicates of blood from a few donors. Data came from immunoSEQ multiplex PCR; TCRdb stores just in-frame clones and leaves some out. Among roughly 50,000 clones, nearly 95% were seen once, and the ten largest hold 2.5% to 4%. Germline CDR1 reads SQVTM; CDR2 reads ANQGSEA. The CDR3 runs 17 residues. The V segment lost 4 bases and the J segment 4 bases; nucleotides outside the gene matches: 18. This clonotype originated in a human donor in good health. Some clones in this sample may be carry-over from other donors' samples. The chain has TRBV29-1 and TRBJ1-1; 7 positions match TRBD1. The sequencing input was PBMCs. CDR3 DNA sequence: TGCAGCGTTGGGTGGGCCCCCCAGCAGGGGGGAACCACTGAAGCTTTCTTT. Protein: CSVGWAPQQGGTTEAFF.